Sequencing of this TCR beta chain was carried out in a study of cytomegalovirus exposure and HLA in healthy donors. Background on the study: In a later analysis, it was reported that the roughly 130 validation repertoires had been produced on the same platform as the 700 or so repertoires belonging to the first cohort.

In the case of this clone: The antigen remains unidentified.

TCRdb's copy holds only in-frame clones and misses some; the assay was immunoSEQ multiplex PCR. The table lists approximately 71,000 clones, 85% to 95% of them singletons, with more than 1% in the top ten. The study's findings and limits: The authors listed some 160 TCR beta chains as cytomegalovirus-associated. For most TCR sequences rarity was the rule, although some public TCRs occurred in many donors.

It was the approximately 130-subject validation cohort, separate from the roughly 700-subject first cohort, to which the donors belonged. The CDR3 has 12 residues. Trimming removed 5 bases at V and 7 bases at J, with 9 bases between. Germline V gives CDR1 MNHNS, CDR2 SASEGT. The sequenced sample was PBMCs. The origin of this receptor is a young woman in good health and CMV-seronegative. V gene TRBV6-1 combines with J gene TRBJ1-5; D is unresolved. CDR3 coding DNA: TGTGCCAGCAGTCCCTCGAGGCAGCCCCAGCATTTT. Protein product: CASSPSRQPQHF.